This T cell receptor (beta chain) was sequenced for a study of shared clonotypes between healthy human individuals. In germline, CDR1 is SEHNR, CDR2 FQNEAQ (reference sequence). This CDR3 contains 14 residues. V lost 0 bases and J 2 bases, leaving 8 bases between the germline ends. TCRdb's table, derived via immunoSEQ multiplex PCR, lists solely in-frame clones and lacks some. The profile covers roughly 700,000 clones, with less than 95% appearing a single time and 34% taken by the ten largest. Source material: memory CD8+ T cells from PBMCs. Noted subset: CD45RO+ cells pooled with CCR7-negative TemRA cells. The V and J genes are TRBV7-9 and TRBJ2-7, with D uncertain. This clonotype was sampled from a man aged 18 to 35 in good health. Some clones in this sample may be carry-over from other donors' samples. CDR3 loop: CASSLADPAYEQYF. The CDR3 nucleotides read TGTGCCAGCAGCTTAGCGGATCCCGCCTACGAGCAGTACTTC.